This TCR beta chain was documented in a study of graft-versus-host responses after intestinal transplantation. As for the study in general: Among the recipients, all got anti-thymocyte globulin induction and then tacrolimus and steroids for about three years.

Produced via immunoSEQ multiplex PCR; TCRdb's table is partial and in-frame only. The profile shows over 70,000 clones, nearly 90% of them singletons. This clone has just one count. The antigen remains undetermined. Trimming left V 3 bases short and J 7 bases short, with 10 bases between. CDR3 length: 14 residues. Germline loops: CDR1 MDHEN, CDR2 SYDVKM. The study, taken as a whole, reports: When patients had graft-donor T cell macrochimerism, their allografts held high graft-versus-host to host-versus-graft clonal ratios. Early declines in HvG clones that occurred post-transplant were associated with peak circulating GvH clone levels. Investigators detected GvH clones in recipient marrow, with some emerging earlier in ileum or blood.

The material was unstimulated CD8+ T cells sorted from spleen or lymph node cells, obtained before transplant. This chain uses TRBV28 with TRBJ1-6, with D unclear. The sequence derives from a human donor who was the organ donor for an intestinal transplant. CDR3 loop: CASSFEGINSPLHF. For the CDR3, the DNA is TGTGCCAGCAGTTTTGAGGGAATAAATTCACCCCTCCACTTT.